The 5 T cell receptor beta chains listed next were all sequenced from one sample in a study of Graves' ophthalmopathy and Graves' hyperthyroidism. The authors amplified TCR beta CDR3 regions, and they did so from RNA transcripts for repertoire sequencing. In the first round, RT-PCR was carried out with HTBI primers, and a multiplex PCR formed the second round. TCRdb ran MiXCR on the multiplex PCR reads and lists one entry per CDR3 protein. The sample yields approximately 460,000 distinct CDR3 sequences, about 15% seen once. The sequenced sample consisted of blood. These receptors were taken from a woman aged 25-40 years with Graves' ophthalmopathy.

This clonotype occurred a few times. CDR3 nucleotide sequence: TGCAGTGTCCGGGCCTCAACCTCCTACGAGCAGTACTTC. Translating gives CSVRASTSYEQYF. V usage is TRBV20-1 and J usage is TRBJ2-7; no clear D gene. Trimming shortened V by 7 bases and J by 0 bases, and 13 bases separated the two germline ends. Looked up from germline, CDR1 is DFQATT and CDR2 is SNEGSKA (reference sequence). This CDR3 contains 13 residues.

There are a few counts of this clonotype. The chain is built from TRBV5-5 and TRBJ2-2, with a possible D match to TRBD2 (5 bases). The ends were cut back, 4 bases at V and 5 bases at J, with 12 bases in the middle. In germline, CDR1 is SGHKS, CDR2 YYEKEE (reference sequence). There are 14 residues in the CDR3. The CDR3 here is CASSPVRGTGELFF. In DNA, the CDR3 is TGTGCCAGCAGCCCCGTCCGGGGTACCGGGGAGCTGTTTTTT. Filled out from reference TRBV5-5 and TRBJ2-2, the complete variable domain reads DAGVTQSPTHLIKTRGQQVTLRCSPISGHKSVSWYQQVLGQGPQFIFQYYEKEERGRGNFPDRFSARQFPNYSSELNVNALLLGDSALYLCASSPVRGTGELFFGEGSRLTVL.

This sequence joins TRBV10-3 and TRBJ2-7; TRBD2 might be the D (7 bases). The CDR3 extends over 17 amino acids. The ends were cut back, 11 bases at V and 3 bases at J, with 29 bases in the middle. Germline V lookup: CDR1 ENHRY, CDR2 SYGVKD. CDR3 in DNA: TGTGCCCACAGAGGGAGCGGGACATTACCGGGGGGCTACGAGCAGTACTTC. It yields the protein CAHRGSGTLPGGYEQYF.

This clonotype was detected many times. CDR3 in DNA: TGTGCCAGCAGCAGGGGGGTCGGCAGTAGATCGGACACTGAAGCTTTCTTT. Translating gives CASSRGVGSRSDTEAFF. This chain uses TRBV11-1 with TRBJ1-1; D possibly corresponds to TRBD1 (6 bases). This CDR3 is built from 17 residues. Germline V gene data show CDR1 as SGHAT and CDR2 as FQDESV (reference sequence). V shed 5 bases and J shed 3 bases, with 22 bases lying between them.

This clonotype came up a few times. The gene calls are TRBV13 and TRBJ1-1; D is unresolved. With 0 bases removed from V and 0 bases from J, the gap between germline ends came to 8 bases. Germline CDR1 and CDR2: PRHDT and FYEKMQ (reference sequence). CDR3 length: 15 amino acids. CDR3 nucleotide sequence: TGTGCCAGCAGCTTAGGACAGACGTTGAACACTGAAGCTTTCTTT. It specifies CASSLGQTLNTEAFF.